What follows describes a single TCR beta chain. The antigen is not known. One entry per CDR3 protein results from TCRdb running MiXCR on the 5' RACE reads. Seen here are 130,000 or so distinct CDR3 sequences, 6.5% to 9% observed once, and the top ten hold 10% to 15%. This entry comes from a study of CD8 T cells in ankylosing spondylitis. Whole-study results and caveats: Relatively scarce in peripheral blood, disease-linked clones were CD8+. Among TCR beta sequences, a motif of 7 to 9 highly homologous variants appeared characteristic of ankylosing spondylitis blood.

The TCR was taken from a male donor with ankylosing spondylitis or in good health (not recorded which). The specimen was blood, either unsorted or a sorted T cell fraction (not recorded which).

This CDR3 is CASSELTGSFYNEQFF. CDR3 DNA: TGTGCCAGCAGTGAACTGACAGGGAGCTTTTACAATGAGCAGTTCTTC. The V and J genes are TRBV2 and TRBJ2-1; 7 bases are shared with TRBD1. The germline V gene has CDR1 SNHLY and CDR2 FYNNEI. Trimming removed 2 bases from V and 4 bases from J; junction bases left unmatched: 8. This CDR3 comprises 16 residues. Supplemented by reference TRBV2 and TRBJ2-1, the full variable domain reads EPEVTQTPSHQVTQMGQEVILRCVPISNHLYFYWYRQILGQKVEFLVSFYNNEISEKSEIFDDQFSVERPDGSNFTLKIRSTKLEDSAMYFCASSELTGSFYNEQFFGPGTRLTVL.